These 13 T cell receptor beta chains were all obtained from the same sample, sequenced in a study of shared clonotypes between healthy human individuals. Only in-frame clones appear in the TCRdb table, and some are missing; sequencing was by immunoSEQ multiplex PCR. This table holds about 2.1 million clones, 90% to 95% found once. The naive CD8 population came from CD45RO-negative cells selected for CCR7, without terminally differentiated effector memory CD45RA+ cells. The sequenced material came from naive CD8+ T cells from PBMCs. The source of these receptors is a man aged 18 to 29 in good health. Some clones in this sample may be carry-over from other donors' samples.

The chain joins TRBV4-1 to TRBJ2-5, with 8 bases that match TRBD1. The J call is uncertain, as TRBJ2-7 better fits the DNA end. Germline V lookup: CDR1 MGHRA, CDR2 YSYEKL. The CDR3 contains 15 residues. Here the CDR3 reads CASSDRGQGGYEQYF. Written as DNA, the CDR3 is TGCGCCAGCAGCGACCGAGGACAGGGCGGGTACGAGCAGTACTTC.

The chain joins TRBV29-1 to TRBJ2-3; maybe TRBD2 (5 bases). V was cut by 3 bases and J by 4 bases, with 14 bases left in between. The CDR3 is made up of 14 amino acids. Germline CDR1 is SQVTM and CDR2 is ANQGSEA. This CDR3 reads CSVDSVSGSDTQYF. Written as DNA, the CDR3 is TGCAGCGTTGATTCGGTTTCGGGGTCAGATACGCAGTATTTT.

The V call is TRBV7-6, the J call TRBJ2-1; the D is unclear. The CDR3 extends over 13 amino acids. Trimming stripped 3 bases from V and 8 bases from J, with 11 bases between. In germline, CDR1 is SGHVS, CDR2 FNYEAQ. DNA of the CDR3: TGTGCCAGCAGCTTGAAGACCGGGCATGAGCAGTTCTTC. Protein sequence: CASSLKTGHEQFF.

This clone was recorded only once. At the DNA level, this CDR3 is encoded by other sequences in the same sample as well. This chain uses TRBV28 with TRBJ2-3; D remains unclear. CDR1 is MDHEN, CDR2 SYDVKM, per germline. The CDR3 is 14 residues long. Between the trimmed V and J ends, which lost 3 bases and 0 bases, there was a span of 7 bases. The CDR3 DNA reads as TGTGCCAGCAGTTTGGGCTATAGCACAGATACGCAGTATTTT. Protein product: CASSLGYSTDTQYF.

The genes are TRBV28 and TRBJ2-2; D tentatively reads TRBD1 or TRBD2 (5 bases each). Germline CDR1 and CDR2: MDHEN and SYDVKM. This CDR3 comprises 16 residues. The germline V and J ends were trimmed by 5 bases and 7 bases, with 20 bases remaining between them. CDR3 amino acids: CASSQPSGPRGGELFF. CDR3 in DNA: TGTGCCAGCAGTCAGCCGTCGGGACCTAGGGGCGGGGAGCTGTTTTTT.

The chain carries TRBV9 and TRBJ1-4; 7 bases fit TRBD1. J gave up 3 bases and V 4 bases, and 6 bases lay outside the gene matches. CDR1 and CDR2 (germline): SGDLS, YYNGEE. There are 15 residues in the CDR3. CDR3 DNA: TGTGCCAGCAGCCCTGACAGGGACCCTAATGAAAAACTGTTTTTT. Its translation: CASSPDRDPNEKLFF.

The CDR3 sequence: CAISEGLIETQYF. The CDR3 nucleotides are TGTGCCATCAGTGAGGGACTTATAGAGACCCAGTACTTC. The chain has TRBV10-3 and TRBJ2-5; possibly TRBD2 for D (5 bases). Germline V gene sequence: CDR1 ENHRY, CDR2 SYGVKD. The CDR3 is 13 residues long. V lost 2 bases, J lost 4 bases, and 8 bases lay in between.

Comments on this clone: Different DNA sequences within this sample yield the same CDR3. The CDR3 sequence is CASGPGTDYGYTF. The DNA for the CDR3 is TGTGCTAGTGGCCCCGGGACAGACTATGGCTACACCTTC. The chain couples TRBV12-5 to TRBJ1-2; TRBD1 agrees at 7 bases. This CDR3 has 13 residues. The germline V gene has CDR1 LGHNT and CDR2 FRNRAP. V shed 6 bases, J shed 3 bases, and the junction held 4 bases outside the gene matches. Drawing the rest from reference TRBV12-5 and TRBJ1-2, the complete variable domain is DARVTQTPRHKVTEMGQEVTMRCQPILGHNTVFWYRQTMMQGLELLAYFRNRAPLDDSGMPKDRFSAEMPDATLATLKIQPSEPRDSAVYFCASGPGTDYGYTFGSGTRLTVV.

The chain joins TRBV28 to TRBJ1-5; 8 nucleotides match TRBD1. The CDR3 is 15 amino acids. V gave up 3 bases and J gave up 7 bases; unmatched junction bases: 8. The germline gives CDR1 MDHEN, CDR2 SYDVKM. The DNA of the CDR3 is TGTGCCAGCAGTTTTCACCAGGGGGCTGAGCAGCCCCAGCATTTT. Translation: CASSFHQGAEQPQHF.

The chain has TRBV20-1 and TRBJ2-1; D ambiguous. This CDR3 is built from 11 residues. Germline V gives CDR1 DFQATT, CDR2 SNEGSKA (reference sequence). The V gene lost 1 base and the J gene lost 7 bases, with 5 bases spanning the gap. The CDR3 nucleotides are TGCAGTGCTAGAGTGGAGAATGAGCAGTTCTTC. This translates into CSARVENEQFF.

The genes are TRBV6-6 and TRBJ2-2, with D perhaps TRBD1 (6 bases). The V end lost 5 bases, the J end lost 4 bases, and 14 bases lay between the germline ends. Germline V lookup: CDR1 MNHNY, CDR2 SVGAGI (reference sequence). The CDR3 contains 15 residues. The CDR3 nucleotides read TGTGCCAGCAGTACCACAGGGTTAGGCACCGGGGAGCTGTTTTTT. Translated, it gives CASSTTGLGTGELFF.

This clone was counted only a few times. This chain joins TRBV2 and TRBJ1-4; D is ambiguous. The ends were cut back, 4 bases at V and 4 bases at J, with 7 bases in the middle. This CDR3 comprises 13 residues. CDR1 SNHLY and CDR2 FYNNEI come from the germline V gene. CDR3 loop: CASSAGFNEKLFF. DNA for the CDR3: TGTGCCAGCAGTGCAGGTTTTAATGAAAAACTGTTTTTT.

The chain joins TRBV10-2 to TRBJ2-5; TRBD1 might be the D (7 bases). CDR1 WSHSY and CDR2 SAAADI come from the germline V gene. The ends were cut back, 6 bases at V and 3 bases at J, with 8 bases in the middle. This CDR3 is built from 12 residues. Written as DNA, the CDR3 is TGCGCCAGCAGCAGGGGGGAAGAGACCCAGTACTTC. It is translated as CASSRGEETQYF.